The rows below give T cell receptor beta chains drawn from one sample of a study of TIL therapy for anti-PD-1-resistant metastatic lung cancer. Profiling relied on immunoSEQ multiplex PCR, and the TCRdb table lists in-frame clones only, not all of them. The repertoire has about 100,000 clones, about three fifths of them found once; the top ten carry 9.5% to 12%. This specimen was tumor tissue, taken at baseline. Receptor source: a person aged 30 to 80 with non-small cell lung cancer. Both conserved end residues are trimmed from each CDR3. Each record gives: V gene, J gene, D gene, CDR3 protein. D genes are given only for firm matches.

>TRBV5-6|TRBJ2-1|TRBD1
ASSPTGGPHYNEQF
>TRBV14|TRBJ2-7|-
ASSQASVVGHEQY
>TRBV13|TRBJ2-1|TRBD2
ASSLGAGEPYNEQF
>TRBV7-3|TRBJ2-5|TRBD2
ASSLLAGGSETQY
>TRBV10-3|TRBJ2-3|TRBD1
AISRAGTDTDTQY
>TRBV2|TRBJ2-7|TRBD2
ASRPSGVHYEQY
>TRBV5-5|TRBJ2-1|TRBD2
ASSFSLAGSYNEQF
>TRBV7-9|TRBJ2-4|-
ASSLASRAKNIQY
>TRBV7-9|TRBJ1-3|-
ASSLAPVGSGNTIY
>TRBV6-2/TRBV6-3|TRBJ2-3|-
ASSQQGDTQY
>TRBV12-3/TRBV12-4|TRBJ2-5|-
ASSFRDLQY
>TRBV3-1/TRBV3-2|TRBJ1-1|-
ASSQTRGHAF
>TRBV19|TRBJ2-3|TRBD2
ASTRGAGGHADTQY